These 30 T cell receptor beta chains came from one sample sequenced in a study of blood T cell repertoires in COVID-19. TCRdb keeps only in-frame clones here, not all; method: immunoSEQ multiplex PCR. The sample includes about 200,000 clones, roughly 80% of them seen just once. Specimen: peripheral blood. The receptors originated from a woman aged 80 or older with acute or convalescent COVID-19.

The CDR3 loop reads CASQRDPNSNQPQHF. CDR3 coding DNA: TGTGCCAGCCAACGGGATCCCAATAGCAATCAGCCCCAGCATTTT. This chain links TRBV28 with TRBJ1-5; D is uncertain. Germline CDR1 MDHEN, CDR2 SYDVKM. The CDR3 is 15 residues long. Trimming pared 8 bases from V and 0 bases from J, leaving 14 bases between.

The chain has TRBV4-1 and TRBJ2-1; unclear D gene. The germline V gene encodes CDR1 MGHRA and CDR2 YSYEKL. The CDR3 length is 14 residues. Trimming pared 0 bases from V and 6 bases from J, leaving 9 bases between. The CDR3 bases are TGCGCCAGCAGCCAAGACGTAGCCCGCAATGAGCAGTTCTTC. This translates into CASSQDVARNEQFF.

The J gene is TRBJ1-4, the V gene TRBV2; 8 bases align to TRBD1. V was pared by 6 bases and J by 5 bases, with 2 bases of the junction left unmatched. The CDR3 has 13 residues. From germline, CDR1 is SNHLY and CDR2 FYNNEI. The CDR3 here is CASRDRVNEKLFF. CDR3 nucleotides: TGTGCCAGCAGGGACAGGGTGAATGAAAAACTGTTTTTT. The complete variable domain, with remaining parts taken from reference TRBV2 and TRBJ1-4, reads EPEVTQTPSHQVTQMGQEVILRCVPISNHLYFYWYRQILGQKVEFLVSFYNNEISEKSEIFDDQFSVERPDGSNFTLKIRSTKLEDSAMYFCASRDRVNEKLFFGSGTQLSVL.

The chain has TRBV7-2 and TRBJ2-5; 9 nucleotides align to TRBD1. In germline, CDR1 is SGHTA, CDR2 FQGNSA. The CDR3 totals 17 residues. The V segment lost 5 bases and the J segment 1 base; nucleotides outside the gene matches: 11. The CDR3 nucleotides are TGTGCCAGCAGCACGGGCTCCGGACAGGGGATCCAAGAGACCCAGTACTTC. Its protein is CASSTGSGQGIQETQYF. The whole variable domain, filled in from reference TRBV7-2 and TRBJ2-5, reads GAGVSQSPSNKVTEKGKDVELRCDPISGHTALYWYRQSLGQGLEFLIYFQGNSAPDKSGLPSDRFSAERTGGSVSTLTIQRTQQEDSAVYLCASSTGSGQGIQETQYFGPGTRLLVL.

The V gene is TRBV10-1, the J gene TRBJ2-7, with D possibly being TRBD2 (6 bases). Germline V gives CDR1 WNHNN, CDR2 SYGVQD (reference sequence). V dropped 0 bases and J dropped 0 bases, with 9 bases sitting between them. The length of the CDR3 is 15 residues. CDR3: CASSESRDFSYEQYF. The CDR3 DNA sequence: TGCGCCAGCAGTGAGTCACGGGACTTCTCCTACGAGCAGTACTTC.

This clone was seen once. The chain carries TRBV28 and TRBJ2-5, with 7 bases fitting TRBD2. This CDR3 region has 14 residues. Germline CDR1 MDHEN, CDR2 SYDVKM. The V gene end was trimmed by 1 base and the J gene end by 2 bases; junction bases not matched to a gene: 1. The CDR3: CASSLSGGQETQYF. DNA of the CDR3: TGTGCCAGCAGTTTATCGGGGGGTCAAGAGACCCAGTACTTC.

V is TRBV6-5 and J is TRBJ2-3; no clear D gene. This CDR3 is 15 amino acids long. The germline V and J ends were trimmed by 6 bases and 0 bases, with 13 bases remaining between them. Germline CDR1 and CDR2: MNHEY and SVGAGI. This chain's CDR3 is CASRPLSLSTDTQYF. For the CDR3, the DNA is TGTGCCAGCAGGCCCCTTTCACTTAGCACAGATACGCAGTATTTT.

The chain combines TRBV3-1 (or the pseudogene TRBV3-2) with TRBJ1-1; 11 positions agree with TRBD1. The CDR3 length is 15 residues. V dropped 0 bases and J dropped 10; count of bases not matched to a gene: 7. Germline V gives CDR1 LGHDT, CDR2 YNNKEL (reference sequence). The DNA of the CDR3 is TGTGCCAGCAGCCAAGAGGGACAGGGGGTGCGAGGAGCTTTCTTT. It encodes CASSQEGQGVRGAFF.

V usage is TRBV5-1 and J usage is TRBJ1-3; tentatively, D is TRBD1 (6 bases). CDR1 is SGHRS and CDR2 is YFSETQ in the germline V gene. Trimming cost V 3 bases and J 4 bases, with 17 bases left between them. The CDR3 consists of 16 residues. In nucleotides, the CDR3 is TGCGCCAGCAGCTGGGGGGGAACAGGGATCGGAAACACCATATATTTT. This gives the protein CASSWGGTGIGNTIYF. The variable domain in full, with the rest retrieved from reference TRBV5-1 and TRBJ1-3, is KAGVTQTPRYLIKTRGQQVTLSCSPISGHRSVSWYQQTPGQGLQFLFEYFSETQRNKGNFPGRFSGRQFSNSRSEMNVSTLELGDSALYLCASSWGGTGIGNTIYFGEGSWLTVV.

The rearrangement joins TRBV28 to TRBJ1-5, with D perhaps TRBD1 (6 bases). Germline CDR1 is MDHEN and CDR2 is SYDVKM. The CDR3 spans 15 residues. The V end was cut by 5 bases, the J end by 4 bases, with 15 bases between. The CDR3 nucleotides are TGTGCCAGCAGTCCTCGACAGGCCAGGAATCAGCCCCAGCATTTT. It yields the protein CASSPRQARNQPQHF.

The chain combines TRBV13 with TRBJ1-1; perhaps TRBD1 as D (6 bases). Trimming took 5 bases from V and 2 from J, leaving 9 bases between them. This CDR3 contains 13 residues. CDR1 is PRHDT, CDR2 FYEKMQ, per germline (reference sequence). Here the CDR3 reads CASSRQVNTEAFF. As DNA, the CDR3 is TGTGCCAGCAGCCGACAGGTCAACACTGAAGCTTTCTTT.

The chain carries TRBV14 and TRBJ1-1; D possibly corresponds to TRBD1 (5 bases). Trimming took off 2 bases at V and 4 bases at J, with 5 bases between the two ends. The germline gives CDR1 SGHDN, CDR2 FVKESK. CDR3 length: 12 residues. The CDR3: CASSQQGTEAFF. The CDR3, as DNA: TGTGCCAGCAGCCAACAGGGCACTGAAGCTTTCTTT.

On this clone: The same CDR3 arises from other DNA sequences in this sample as well. This chain uses TRBV19 with TRBJ2-3; TRBD2 matches 9 bases. Germline assignment: CDR1 LNHDA and CDR2 SQIVND (reference sequence). The CDR3 length is 14 residues. After removal of 6 bases from V and 1 base from J, the junction contained 2 bases not matched to a gene. The CDR3 DNA is TGTGCCAGTAGGGCTAGCGGGGGCACAGATACGCAGTATTTT. It codes for CASRASGGTDTQYF. Using reference TRBV19 and TRBJ2-3 for the parts outside the CDR3, the full variable domain is DGGITQSPKYLFRKEGQNVTLSCEQNLNHDAMYWYRQDPGQGLRLIYYSQIVNDFQKGDIAEGYSVSREKKESFPLTVTSAQKNPTAFYLCASRASGGTDTQYFGPGTRLTVL.

The chain uses TRBV9 and TRBJ1-4; the D gene is possibly TRBD1 (5 bases). The germline V gene encodes CDR1 SGDLS and CDR2 YYNGEE. The CDR3 covers 15 residues. Trimming cost V 0 bases and J 3 bases, with 9 bases left between them. The CDR3 DNA sequence: TGTGCCAGCAGCGTAGAGGGGAGGCCTAATGAAAAACTGTTTTTT. It translates to CASSVEGRPNEKLFF.

The V and J genes are TRBV6-4 and TRBJ1-5; 9 nucleotides match TRBD1. The J segment lost 7 bases and the V segment lost 3 bases, leaving 7 bases of the junction unmatched. CDR3 length equals 15 residues. Germline V CDR1 and CDR2: MRHNA, SNTAGT. The CDR3 DNA reads as TGTGCCAGCAGTGAGGGGGGACAGGGTAGGCAGCCCCAGCATTTT. The encoded protein is CASSEGGQGRQPQHF.

V and J are TRBV7-3 and TRBJ2-1, with TRBD2 matching over 10 bases. This CDR3 contains 19 residues. The V segment lost 2 bases and the J segment 0 bases; nucleotides outside the gene matches: 10. Germline CDR1 reads SGHTA; CDR2 reads FQGTGA. CDR3 DNA: TGTGCCAGCAGCTTACTTAGGACTAGCGGTTCCAGCTCCTACAATGAGCAGTTCTTC. It yields the protein CASSLLRTSGSSSYNEQFF. Together with reference TRBV7-3 and TRBJ2-1, the CDR3 gives the full variable domain: GAGVSQTPSNKVTEKGKYVELRCDPISGHTALYWYRQSLGQGPEFLIYFQGTGAADDSGLPNDRFFAVRPEGSVSTLKIQRTERGDSAVYLCASSLLRTSGSSSYNEQFFGPGTRLTVL.

This chain links TRBV10-3 with TRBJ1-6, with TRBD1 matching 7 bases. This CDR3 has 16 residues. V lost 5 bases and J lost 10; bases outside the gene matches: 14. Germline V gene data show CDR1 as ENHRY and CDR2 as SYGVKD. The CDR3, as DNA: TGTGCCATCAGTAACCGGGACAGAAGCACGGGGTCACCCCTCCACTTT. Translation: CAISNRDRSTGSPLHF.

This chain uses TRBV4-1 with TRBJ1-4; D is perhaps TRBD1 (5 bases). V was pared by 0 bases and J by 2 bases, with 16 bases between. Looked up from germline, CDR1 is MGHRA and CDR2 is YSYEKL. The CDR3 covers 18 residues. CDR3 residues: CASSQDRARAGTNEKLFF. The CDR3 DNA is TGCGCCAGCAGCCAAGACCGGGCCAGGGCAGGGACTAATGAAAAACTGTTTTTT.

The chain is built from TRBV11-2 and TRBJ1-1; maybe TRBD1 (5 bases). V dropped 5 bases and J dropped 4 bases, with 20 bases sitting between them. This CDR3 contains 16 residues. CDR1 and CDR2 (germline): SGHAT, FQNNGV. CDR3 loop: CASSPRVVGQGTEAFF. The DNA for the CDR3 is TGTGCCAGCAGCCCCAGGGTGGTGGGGCAAGGCACTGAAGCTTTCTTT.

Only one count was recorded for this clone. The chain uses TRBV7-8 and TRBJ1-4; TRBD1 matches at 9 bases. In germline, CDR1 is SGHVS, CDR2 FQNEAQ. The V segment lost 1 base and the J segment 3 bases; nucleotides outside the gene matches: 3. This CDR3 region has 16 residues. The CDR3 sequence is CASSLERTGANEKLFF. DNA for the CDR3: TGTGCCAGCAGCTTAGAACGGACAGGGGCTAATGAAAAACTGTTTTTT.

In nucleotides, the CDR3 is TGTGCCAGCAGCCCCCGTAGGGGGGGGGAGCAGTTCTTC. As protein: CASSPRRGGEQFF. This rearrangement joins TRBV3-1 (or the pseudogene TRBV3-2) to TRBJ2-1; possibly TRBD2 for D (7 bases). CDR3 length: 13 residues. Trimming removed 4 bases from V and 10 bases from J, with 14 bases in between. CDR1 and CDR2 from the germline V gene are LGHDT and YNNKEL (reference sequence).

This clone was recorded once. V is TRBV10-1 and J is TRBJ1-2; unclear D gene. The CDR3 extends over 12 amino acids. The germline CDR1 and CDR2 sequences are WNHNN and SYGVQD (reference sequence). V was pared by 5 bases and J by 5 bases, with 9 bases between. This CDR3 is CASSQRRYGYTF. CDR3 bases: TGCGCCAGCAGTCAAAGGAGGTATGGCTACACCTTC.

This clone was picked up one time. The J gene is TRBJ1-4, the V gene TRBV7-9, with D perhaps matching TRBD1 (5 bases). The germline V gene has CDR1 SEHNR and CDR2 FQNEAQ (reference sequence). The CDR3 covers 14 residues. V was cut by 1 base and J by 7 bases, with 10 bases left in between. The CDR3 DNA reads as TGTGCCAGCAGCTTAGTGGGGCTACGTGAAAAACTGTTTTTT. Its translation is CASSLVGLREKLFF. The full variable domain, its missing parts supplied by reference TRBV7-9 and TRBJ1-4, is DTGVSQNPRHKITKRGQNVTFRCDPISEHNRLYWYRQTLGQGPEFLTYFQNEAQLEKSRLLSDRFSAERPKGSFSTLEIQRTEQGDSAMYLCASSLVGLREKLFFGSGTQLSVL.

V gene TRBV19 combines with J gene TRBJ2-1; TRBD2 matches 11 bases. This CDR3 comprises 15 residues. CDR1 and CDR2 from the germline V gene are LNHDA and SQIVND (reference sequence). The J segment lost 2 bases and the V segment lost 10 bases, leaving 7 bases of the junction unmatched. The CDR3 DNA follows: TGTGCCACCTCGTTAGCGGGAGGGACCTACAATGAGCAGTTCTTC. Translating it yields CATSLAGGTYNEQFF.

The chain joins TRBV6-5 to TRBJ1-4; 7 bases match TRBD1. The CDR3 is 14 amino acids. V lost 7 bases and J lost 3; bases outside the gene matches: 5. The germline V gene has CDR1 MNHEY and CDR2 SVGAGI. CDR3 sequence reads: CASIRDRANEKLFF. In nucleotides, the CDR3 is TGTGCCAGCATACGGGACAGAGCTAATGAAAAACTGTTTTTT.

This chain connects TRBV7-2 to TRBJ2-5; 12 bases agree with TRBD2. V lost 5 bases to trimming and J lost 4 bases; unmatched junction nucleotides: 8. Germline loops: CDR1 SGHTA, CDR2 FQGNSA. This CDR3 comprises 16 residues. CDR3 sequence reads: CASSLRTSGVGETQYF. In nucleotides, the CDR3 is TGTGCCAGCAGCCTCCGGACTAGCGGGGTCGGAGAGACCCAGTACTTC.

The genes are TRBV27 and TRBJ1-2, with TRBD1 matching 8 bases. This CDR3 comprises 15 residues. The trim removed 2 bases at V and 4 bases at J, leaving 6 bases unmatched. Germline V CDR1 and CDR2: MNHEY, SMNVEV (reference sequence). CDR3 in amino acids: CASSLRTGRPYGYTF. The CDR3 nucleotides read TGTGCCAGCAGTTTAAGGACAGGGAGACCCTATGGCTACACCTTC.

V usage is TRBV9 and J usage is TRBJ2-3; no definite D call. In germline, CDR1 is SGDLS, CDR2 YYNGEE. The V end lost 0 bases, the J end lost 2 bases, and 10 bases lay between the germline ends. The CDR3 runs 15 residues. The CDR3 here is CASSVGGTYTDTQYF. As DNA, the CDR3 is TGTGCCAGCAGCGTAGGCGGAACATACACAGATACGCAGTATTTT.

The chain carries TRBV19 and TRBJ1-5, with a weak D call TRBD1 (5 bases). The CDR3 length is 16 residues. The V end lost 7 bases, the J end lost 4 bases, and 20 bases lay between the germline ends. CDR1 LNHDA and CDR2 SQIVND come from the germline V gene (reference sequence). CDR3 bases: TGTGCCAGTAACCCCCTGCCGGACATGCGGAATCAGCCCCAGCATTTT. This gives the protein CASNPLPDMRNQPQHF.

The genes are TRBV11-3 and TRBJ2-1, with D possibly TRBD1 on 6 matching bases. The CDR3 spans 15 residues. V lost 0 bases, J lost 7 bases, and 13 bases lay in between. Germline-derived CDR1 and CDR2 are SGHNT and YENEEA. CDR3 region: CASSLDLPGANEQFF. CDR3 bases: TGTGCCAGCAGCTTAGATCTCCCAGGGGCGAATGAGCAGTTCTTC.